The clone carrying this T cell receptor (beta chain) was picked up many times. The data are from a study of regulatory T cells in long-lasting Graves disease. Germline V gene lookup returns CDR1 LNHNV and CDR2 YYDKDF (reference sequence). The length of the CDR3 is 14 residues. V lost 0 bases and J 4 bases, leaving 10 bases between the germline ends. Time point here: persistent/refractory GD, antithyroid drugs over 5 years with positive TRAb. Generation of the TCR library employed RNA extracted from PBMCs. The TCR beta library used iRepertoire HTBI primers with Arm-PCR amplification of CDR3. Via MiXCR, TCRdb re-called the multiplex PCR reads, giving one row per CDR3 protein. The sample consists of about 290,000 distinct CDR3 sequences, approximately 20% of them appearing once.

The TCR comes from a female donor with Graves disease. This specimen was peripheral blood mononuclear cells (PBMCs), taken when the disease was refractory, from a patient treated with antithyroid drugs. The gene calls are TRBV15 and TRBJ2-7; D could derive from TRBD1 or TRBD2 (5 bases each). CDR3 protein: CATSRDQGRYEQYF. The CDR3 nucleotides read TGTGCCACCAGCAGAGACCAGGGACGGTACGAGCAGTACTTC.